These 21 T cell receptor beta chains originate from one sample sequenced in a study of control samples from healthy donors and cancer patients. The table came from immunoSEQ multiplex PCR; TCRdb's copy has only in-frame clones and leaves some out. The sample includes 150,000 to 200,000 clones, 85% to 90% seen only once; the top ten take 1.2% to 1.5%. Sequencing was carried out using blood. The receptor source for this set is a woman between 50 and 59 years old in good health.

This rearrangement joins TRBV18 to TRBJ1-1; possibly TRBD1 for D (5 bases). V was pared by 3 bases and J by 3 bases, with 11 bases between. The CDR3 length is 14 residues. CDR1 and CDR2 (germline): KGHSH, LQKENI. In DNA form, the CDR3 reads TGTGCCAGCTCACCTCAGGGTGTGGACACTGAAGCTTTCTTT. Translated: CASSPQGVDTEAFF.

The chain combines TRBV12-3 or TRBV12-4 with TRBJ2-7, with D hard to call. V gave up 6 bases and J gave up 2 bases, with 8 bases separating them. The CDR3 sequence is 12 residues long. The CDR3 coding sequence is TGTGCCAGCAGCCGAGATCCCTACGAGCAGTACTTC. It specifies CASSRDPYEQYF.

The rearrangement links TRBV9 to TRBJ2-7; tentative D call: TRBD2 (5 bases). CDR3 length equals 16 residues. Germline CDR1 SGDLS, CDR2 YYNGEE. The V end was cut by 0 bases, the J end by 3 bases, with 16 bases between. The CDR3 region has the DNA TGTGCCAGCAGCGTAGCCCCGGACTCTGCCGTCTACGAGCAGTACTTC. Its translation is CASSVAPDSAVYEQYF.

V gene TRBV9 combines with J gene TRBJ2-3; D is possibly TRBD2 (5 bases). V gave up 0 bases and J gave up 4 bases, with 12 bases separating them. This CDR3 has 15 residues. The V gene's germline CDR1 is SGDLS and CDR2 YYNGEE. The CDR3 is CASSVALVRPDTQYF. For the CDR3, the DNA is TGTGCCAGCAGCGTAGCACTAGTCCGCCCAGATACGCAGTATTTT. The full variable domain, with the rest looked up from reference TRBV9 and TRBJ2-3, is DSGVTQTPKHLITATGQRVTLRCSPRSGDLSVYWYQQSLDQGLQFLIQYYNGEERAKGNILERFSAQQFPDLHSELNLSSLELGDSALYFCASSVALVRPDTQYFGPGTRLTVL.

The rearrangement joins TRBV11-2 to TRBJ2-7; perhaps TRBD2 as D (7 bases). From germline, CDR1 is SGHAT and CDR2 FQNNGV. V was pared by 1 base and J by 1 base, with 14 bases between. This CDR3 has 16 residues. CDR3 DNA sequence: TGTGCCAGCAGCTTAGGAGGGGGGGGCCTTTCCTACGAGCAGTACTTC. It encodes CASSLGGGGLSYEQYF.

The chain combines TRBV28 with TRBJ2-2; D is tentatively TRBD1 or TRBD2 (7 bases each). V gave up 8 bases and J gave up 6 bases, with 16 bases separating them. The germline V gene encodes CDR1 MDHEN and CDR2 SYDVKM. The CDR3 extends over 14 amino acids. In DNA, the CDR3 is TGTGCCAGCCACGAACAGGGGAGGGCCGGGGAGCTGTTTTTT. The encoded protein is CASHEQGRAGELFF.

This clone was seen a single time. The J gene is TRBJ2-1, the V gene TRBV28; TRBD2 matches at 9 bases. V trimming: 2 bases; J trimming: 5 bases; junction bases outside the gene matches: 7. Per germline, CDR1 MDHEN and CDR2 SYDVKM. The CDR3 is 16 residues long. CDR3 protein: CASSLVASGEDNEQFF. The CDR3 DNA reads as TGTGCCAGCAGTTTAGTGGCTAGCGGGGAAGACAATGAGCAGTTCTTC.

This clone was seen more than once but under ten times. This chain joins TRBV19 and TRBJ1-2; 9 nucleotides agree with TRBD1. Germline V gene sequence: CDR1 LNHDA, CDR2 SQIVND (reference sequence). Trimming at V came to 6 bases and at J to 7 bases, leaving 6 bases not matched to a gene. CDR3 length: 13 residues. CDR3 in DNA: TGTGCCAGTAGCCGGACAGGGGAGAGTGGCTACACCTTC. The encoded protein is CASSRTGESGYTF.

The genes are TRBV6-5 and TRBJ2-2, with 8 bases aligning to TRBD1. In germline, CDR1 is MNHEY, CDR2 SVGAGI. The CDR3 has 13 residues. V trimming: 10 bases; J trimming: 1 base; junction bases outside the gene matches: 2. CDR3 loop: CATDRGNTGELFF. CDR3 coding DNA: TGTGCCACCGACAGGGGGAACACCGGGGAGCTGTTTTTT.

The rearrangement joins TRBV7-9 to TRBJ1-1; no firm D call. This CDR3 contains 13 residues. Germline V CDR1 and CDR2: SEHNR, FQNEAQ (reference sequence). Trimming removed 5 bases from V and 1 base from J, with 8 bases in between. CDR3 coding DNA: TGTGCCAGCAGCCAGACGGCGAACACTGAAGCTTTCTTT. This translates into CASSQTANTEAFF. The full variable domain, in which reference TRBV7-9 and TRBJ1-1 provide the parts outside the CDR3, is DTGVSQNPRHKITKRGQNVTFRCDPISEHNRLYWYRQTLGQGPEFLTYFQNEAQLEKSRLLSDRFSAERPKGSFSTLEIQRTEQGDSAMYLCASSQTANTEAFFGQGTRLTVV.

V gene TRBV5-1 combines with J gene TRBJ1-2, with a possible D match to TRBD1 (5 bases). The length of the CDR3 is 13 residues. Trimming left V 4 bases short and J 6 bases short, with 13 bases between. Germline V gene sequence: CDR1 SGHRS, CDR2 YFSETQ. CDR3 coding DNA: TGCGCCAGCAGCCCTAACCAGGGAGATGGCTACACCTTC. Amino acid sequence: CASSPNQGDGYTF.

The chain joins TRBV7-7 to TRBJ2-1; a weak D match, TRBD2 (6 bases). The CDR3 runs to 11 residues. Per germline, CDR1 SSHAT and CDR2 FNYEAQ (reference sequence). V gave up 4 bases and J gave up 10 bases, with 8 bases separating them. The CDR3 bases are TGTGCCAGCAGCTCTGGGGGGGAGCAGTTCTTC. This sequence encodes CASSSGGEQFF.

This rearrangement joins TRBV7-9 to TRBJ2-7, with D unclear. V lost 2 bases and J 2 bases, leaving 10 bases between the germline ends. CDR3 size: 14 residues. The germline CDR1 and CDR2 sequences are SEHNR and FQNEAQ (reference sequence). Here the CDR3 reads CASSLQQSTYEQYF. The CDR3 region has the DNA TGTGCCAGCAGCTTACAACAGTCAACCTACGAGCAGTACTTC.

The chain recombines TRBV7-8 with TRBJ1-4; D perhaps matches TRBD1 (6 bases). The CDR3 is 16 amino acids. V was shortened by 5 bases and J by 0 bases, with 13 bases between the two germline ends. Germline V gene data show CDR1 as SGHVS and CDR2 as FQNEAQ. The CDR3: CASSAMDRSTNEKLFF. CDR3 bases: TGTGCCAGCAGCGCGATGGACAGATCAACTAATGAAAAACTGTTTTTT.

This clone has a single count. This chain joins TRBV3-1 (or the pseudogene TRBV3-2) and TRBJ2-7, with TRBD2 matching 8 bases. This CDR3 contains 15 residues. CDR1 is LGHDT, CDR2 YNNKEL, per germline (reference sequence). The junction had 8 bases not matched to a gene; V was cut back by 4 bases and J by 3 bases. In DNA form, the CDR3 reads TGTGCCAGCAGCCTTCGGGACCGGGAGGGCTACGAGCAGTACTTC. Amino acid sequence: CASSLRDREGYEQYF.

Concerning this clone itself: An end of the junction differs from the germline gene, which may be a read error. The sample carries other DNA sequences with the same CDR3. V and J are TRBV6-1 and TRBJ1-2; D may be TRBD1 (6 bases). Germline V gives CDR1 MNHNS, CDR2 SASEGT. This CDR3 contains 15 residues. In nucleotides, the CDR3 is TGCGCCAGCAGTGAAGATCACGGGGGCGGCTATGGCTACACCTTC. The encoded protein is CASSEDHGGGYGYTF.

CDR3 protein: CASSPRRADNEQFF. The CDR3, as DNA: TGTGCCAGCAGCCCTAGGCGGGCAGACAATGAGCAGTTCTTC. This chain uses TRBV7-9 with TRBJ2-1; perhaps TRBD2 as D (5 bases). The CDR3 consists of 14 residues. V dropped 5 bases and J dropped 5 bases, with 13 bases sitting between them. From germline, CDR1 is SEHNR and CDR2 FQNEAQ (reference sequence).

This chain joins TRBV11-3 and TRBJ1-1; TRBD1 matches 7 bases. The CDR3 is made up of 15 amino acids. Germline-derived CDR1 and CDR2 are SGHNT and YENEEA. With V trimmed by 4 bases and J by 1 base, 6 bases remained unmatched. For the CDR3, the DNA is TGTGCCAGCAGCTCAGCCGGGACAGAGAACACTGAAGCTTTCTTT. This sequence encodes CASSSAGTENTEAFF.

The chain is built from TRBV19 and TRBJ1-4; D gene ambiguous. The CDR3 extends over 14 amino acids. V was shortened by 3 bases and J by 5 bases, with 10 bases between the two germline ends. Germline-derived CDR1 and CDR2 are LNHDA and SQIVND (reference sequence). In DNA, the CDR3 is TGTGCCAGTAGTATCAGACGGAGGAATGAAAAACTGTTTTTT. Its protein product is CASSIRRRNEKLFF.

The chain combines TRBV2 with TRBJ1-1, with D uncertain. V gave up 4 bases and J gave up 4 bases, with 7 bases separating them. The CDR3 runs to 12 residues. Looked up from germline, CDR1 is SNHLY and CDR2 is FYNNEI. CDR3 nucleotide sequence: TGTGCCAGCAGTGCTGGGGTCACTGAAGCTTTCTTT. Encoded protein: CASSAGVTEAFF.

The CDR3 region is CASSLNPGSYNEQFF. CDR3 DNA: TGTGCCAGCAGTTTGAACCCTGGCTCCTACAATGAGCAGTTCTTC. The chain joins TRBV6-4 to TRBJ2-1, with unresolved D. Germline-derived CDR1 and CDR2 are MRHNA and SNTAGT. The V and J ends lost 5 bases and 0 bases respectively, with 11 bases between them. The CDR3 runs 15 residues.